This T cell receptor (beta chain) was profiled in a study of T cell repertoires in cytomegalovirus infection. Study in general: Well-studied HLA-B-restricted CMV epitopes were used in the study alongside recently identified HLA-C-restricted ones. Shared public TCR beta signatures pointed to both CMV infection and a matching HLA type.

With 2 bases removed from V and 3 bases from J, the gap between germline ends came to 17 bases. Germline CDR1 reads MNHEY; CDR2 reads SMNVEV (reference sequence). The length of the CDR3 is 17 residues. One entry per CDR3 protein, called by TCRdb with MiXCR from the reads. The sample includes approximately 990,000 distinct CDR3 sequences, less than 40% seen only once; the top ten take about an eighth. As to this clonotype: Its antigen is unknown.

The clonotype comes from a human donor in good health (CMV status not recorded). Some clones in this sample may be carry-over from other donors' samples. V is TRBV27 and J is TRBJ2-1; D may be TRBD2 (6 bases). The sequenced sample was cultured CD8+ T cells from PBMCs, obtained from culture after CMV antigen stimulation. The CDR3 DNA reads as TGTGCCAGCAGTTTAGTCCAGACGGGGGAGCTCTACAATGAGCAGTTCTTC. Protein: CASSLVQTGELYNEQFF.